These T cell receptor beta chains were read from a single sample in a study of cytomegalovirus exposure and HLA in healthy donors. Repertoires were generated with immunoSEQ multiplex PCR, while TCRdb's copy carries only in-frame clones and drops some. The table records under 300,000 clones, 70% to 90% of them present only once. Input material: PBMCs. These receptors originate from a woman aged 60-70 years in good health and CMV-seropositive. The conserved cysteine and the conserved F or W are not part of the CDR3 here. D genes are given only for firm matches. Some rows have no size entry. The others give once, few or many, or a class for an expanded clone.

clone size: NA; D gene: TRBD2; V gene: TRBV7-9; CDR3 protein: SSSLGEGPYNEQF
clone size: once; D gene: NA; V gene: TRBV6-5; CDR3 protein: ASRRGGGVYGYT
clone size: NA; D gene: NA; V gene: TRBV2; CDR3 protein: ASSQPGVRLF
clone size: once; D gene: TRBD1; V gene: TRBV11-2; CDR3 protein: ASSVGQGSGTQY
clone size: NA; D gene: NA; V gene: TRBV5-1; CDR3 protein: ASSPPRGAYNEQF
clone size: NA; D gene: TRBD1; V gene: TRBV11-2; CDR3 protein: ASSPDRGEAF
clone size: few; D gene: NA; V gene: TRBV30; CDR3 protein: AWSVPGRNEAF
clone size: NA; D gene: NA; V gene: TRBV28; CDR3 protein: ASSSRGIETQY
clone size: NA; D gene: TRBD2; V gene: TRBV6-5; CDR3 protein: ASSTGLAGAQY
clone size: NA; D gene: NA; V gene: TRBV6-1; CDR3 protein: ASSDPTFIYTGELF
clone size: NA; D gene: NA; V gene: TRBV11-2; CDR3 protein: ASSFRTGTDTQY
clone size: NA; D gene: NA; V gene: TRBV25-1; CDR3 protein: ASRVLHEQY
clone size: NA; D gene: TRBD2; V gene: TRBV11-2; CDR3 protein: ASSLAGGRGNEQF
clone size: NA; D gene: TRBD1; V gene: TRBV5-4; CDR3 protein: ASSPPGQAYNEQF
clone size: NA; D gene: TRBD1; V gene: TRBV18; CDR3 protein: ASSPGGTGFGETQY
clone size: NA; D gene: NA; V gene: TRBV20-1; CDR3 protein: SEEAISGYT
clone size: NA; D gene: TRBD2; V gene: TRBV9; CDR3 protein: ASSVAPAAGGYQETQY
clone size: NA; D gene: NA; V gene: TRBV19; CDR3 protein: ASSTLGRGVYGYT
clone size: NA; D gene: NA; V gene: TRBV5-1; CDR3 protein: ASSLAVNEQF
clone size: NA; D gene: NA; V gene: TRBV7-3; CDR3 protein: ASSPAGGYGYT
clone size: NA; D gene: TRBD2; V gene: TRBV19; CDR3 protein: ASSISTSGSTEAKNIQY
clone size: NA; D gene: NA; V gene: TRBV2; CDR3 protein: ASNPSGGRQPQH
clone size: NA; D gene: NA; V gene: TRBV15; CDR3 protein: ATSRDNFYEQY
clone size: NA; D gene: TRBD1; V gene: TRBV2; CDR3 protein: ASRLRDRVNTEAF
clone size: NA; D gene: TRBD2; V gene: TRBV14; CDR3 protein: ASSPLTSGRGNIQY
clone size: NA; D gene: NA; V gene: TRBV4-2; CDR3 protein: ASSQDKRSTDTQY
clone size: NA; D gene: TRBD2; V gene: TRBV10-3; CDR3 protein: AISPWTSGSGETQY
clone size: NA; D gene: TRBD1; V gene: TRBV19; CDR3 protein: ASSTGTAISYEQY
clone size: NA; D gene: NA; V gene: TRBV19; CDR3 protein: ASRPGQYQTELF
clone size: few; D gene: NA; V gene: TRBV4-1; CDR3 protein: ASSQDSKNEKLF
clone size: few; D gene: NA; V gene: TRBV5-1; CDR3 protein: ASSLVGAGYEQY
clone size: NA; D gene: NA; V gene: TRBV30; CDR3 protein: AWSVMEDLNTEAF
clone size: NA; D gene: NA; V gene: TRBV5-1; CDR3 protein: ASSFNTGGGQPQH
clone size: NA; D gene: NA; V gene: TRBV7-9; CDR3 protein: ASSLAGGREETQY
clone size: once; D gene: NA; V gene: TRBV5-1; CDR3 protein: ASSLGLFGGYT
clone size: NA; D gene: TRBD2; V gene: TRBV18; CDR3 protein: ASSPGLRTGELF
clone size: NA; D gene: TRBD2; V gene: TRBV30; CDR3 protein: AWSEGTSQNTGELF
clone size: few; D gene: TRBD2; V gene: TRBV28; CDR3 protein: ASMAGVGYEQY
clone size: NA; D gene: NA; V gene: TRBV5-1; CDR3 protein: ASSLAPPGYGYT
clone size: NA; D gene: TRBD1; V gene: TRBV6-5; CDR3 protein: ASSFTGQGANGYT
clone size: NA; D gene: NA; V gene: TRBV9; CDR3 protein: ASSESRSEGITEAF
clone size: NA; D gene: TRBD1; V gene: TRBV6-5; CDR3 protein: ASSYSAGGLREQY